These 16 T cell receptor beta chains were sequenced from one sample in a study of identical twins' blood T cells. TCRdb re-called the 5' RACE reads with MiXCR, one entry per CDR3 protein. The data hold roughly 380,000 distinct CDR3 sequences, with about 28% observed a single time. The sequenced material came from PBMCs. These receptors were obtained from a woman aged 18-55 years in good health.

Only a few counts were recorded for this clonotype. The genes are TRBV19 and TRBJ2-1; 11 positions agree with TRBD2. The CDR3 length is 23 residues. After removal of 6 bases from V and 0 bases from J, the junction contained 25 bases not matched to a gene. Germline assignment: CDR1 LNHDA and CDR2 SQIVND (reference sequence). CDR3 nucleotide sequence: TGTGCCAGTAGATCAAGCGGCGCTAGCGGGGGGCCAACCACTTCTAGCTCCTACAATGAGCAGTTCTTC. Protein product: CASRSSGASGGPTTSSSYNEQFF.

In this sample, this clonotype turned up many times. The V call is TRBV6-2 or TRBV6-3, the J call TRBJ2-3; 9 bases are shared with TRBD1. Germline trimming cut 11 bases from V and 5 bases from J; bases unmatched to any gene: 2. Germline CDR1 MNHEY, CDR2 SVGEGT. This CDR3 has 11 residues. CDR3 loop: CAVDRGDTQYF. DNA of the CDR3: TGTGCCGTGGACAGGGGAGATACGCAGTATTTT.

The chain couples TRBV19 to TRBJ1-2; unclear D gene. This CDR3 has 14 amino acids. V was shortened by 3 bases and J by 5 bases, with 13 bases between the two germline ends. In germline, CDR1 is LNHDA, CDR2 SQIVND (reference sequence). This chain's CDR3 is CASSIPPLSYGYTF. The CDR3 bases are TGTGCCAGTAGTATCCCTCCGTTATCTTATGGCTACACCTTC.

This clonotype was counted many times. The V and J genes are TRBV5-1 and TRBJ1-1; D is uncertain. The CDR3 has 12 amino acids. Trimming pared 4 bases from V and 1 base from J, leaving 5 bases between. Germline-derived CDR1 and CDR2 are SGHRS and YFSETQ. CDR3 sequence (DNA): TGCGCCAGCAGCCAGCAGAACACTGAAGCTTTCTTT. Protein sequence: CASSQQNTEAFF.

V is TRBV29-1 and J is TRBJ2-7; D not certain. The ends were cut back, 6 bases at V and 5 bases at J, with 14 bases in the middle. This CDR3 has 12 amino acids. The V gene's germline CDR1 is SQVTM and CDR2 ANQGSEA. In DNA form, the CDR3 reads TGCAGCGTGGCCCCATCGAGCGACGAGCAGTACTTC. Translating gives CSVAPSSDEQYF.

This clonotype came up a few times. At one boundary the junction diverges from the germline segment, which might be a read error. CDR3 loop: CGVAGGSGNTEAFF. Here the CDR3 DNA reads TGCGGCGTTGCGGGGGGTTCGGGGAACACTGAAGCTTTCTTT. The chain has TRBV29-1 and TRBJ1-1; a possible D gene is TRBD1 (5 bases). This CDR3 is built from 14 residues. CDR1 is SQVTM and CDR2 is ANQGSEA in the germline V gene.

The chain is built from TRBV2 and TRBJ2-2; possible D gene TRBD1, 6 bases. V lost 10 bases to trimming and J lost 1 base, with 13 bases between them. Germline lookup yields CDR1 SNHLY and CDR2 FYNNEI. The CDR3 covers 14 residues. This CDR3 reads CANMTQGNTGELFF. DNA for the CDR3: TGTGCCAACATGACACAGGGGAACACCGGGGAGCTGTTTTTT.

Concerning this clonotype itself: At one end, the junction sequence differs from germline, possibly due to a read error. The chain has TRBV12-3 or TRBV12-4 and TRBJ2-2; D not resolved. This CDR3 comprises 12 residues. As DNA, the CDR3 is TGTGTCAGCAAACTTAACACCGGGGAGCTGTTTTTT. Protein: CVSKLNTGELFF.

The chain employs TRBV20-1 and TRBJ1-1; 7 bases line up with TRBD1. With V trimmed by 5 bases and J by 0 bases, 6 bases remained unmatched. The CDR3 has 14 residues. Germline assignment: CDR1 DFQATT and CDR2 SNEGSKA (reference sequence). CDR3 protein: CSASRTGVNTEAFF. In DNA, the CDR3 is TGCAGTGCTTCGCGAACAGGGGTGAACACTGAAGCTTTCTTT.

This chain connects TRBV7-9 to TRBJ2-7; D possibly corresponds to TRBD2 (6 bases). This CDR3 region has 15 residues. Trimming shortened V by 5 bases and J by 6 bases, and 20 bases separated the two germline ends. Germline V lookup: CDR1 SEHNR, CDR2 FQNEAQ (reference sequence). As DNA, the CDR3 is TGTGCCAGCAGCCCAGCTAGCCAGGGAGGTGGCGAGCAGTACTTC. Its translation is CASSPASQGGGEQYF.

The chain is built from TRBV5-6 and TRBJ1-1; possibly TRBD1 for D (5 bases). CDR3 length: 12 amino acids. Between the trimmed V and J ends, which lost 2 bases and 9 bases, there was a span of 11 bases. Per the germline V gene, CDR1 is SGHDT and CDR2 is YYEEEE. DNA of the CDR3: TGTGCCAGCAGCTTACAACGGGGCAAAGCTTTCTTT. Translated, it gives CASSLQRGKAFF.

This clonotype was seen only a few times. The chain has TRBV11-2 and TRBJ1-3; TRBD1 is a possible D gene (5 bases). From germline, CDR1 is SGHAT and CDR2 FQNNGV. V lost 3 bases, J lost 2 bases, and 14 bases lay in between. The CDR3 covers 16 residues. The CDR3 loop is CASSFRPGRAGNTIYF. For the CDR3, the DNA is TGTGCCAGCAGCTTTCGGCCAGGGAGGGCTGGAAACACCATATATTTT.

This clonotype turned up a few times. This chain links TRBV2 with TRBJ1-1, with D hard to call. Germline V gene lookup returns CDR1 SNHLY and CDR2 FYNNEI. The CDR3 is 11 residues long. V shed 7 bases and J shed 7 bases, with 10 bases lying between them. The CDR3 protein is CASKFADEAFF. The CDR3, as DNA: TGTGCCAGCAAGTTCGCGGATGAAGCTTTCTTT.

The J gene is TRBJ2-2, the V gene TRBV6-4; 10 nucleotides agree with TRBD2. V was pared by 2 bases and J by 4 bases, with 1 base of the junction left unmatched. CDR1 is MRHNA and CDR2 is SNTAGT in the germline V gene. This CDR3 is 15 amino acids long. Here the CDR3 reads CASSDEREGTGELFF. DNA of the CDR3: TGTGCCAGCAGTGACGAGCGGGAGGGCACCGGGGAGCTGTTTTTT.

The chain's CDR3 is CASSLLRELFF. CDR3 sequence (DNA): TGTGCCAGCAGCTTATTACGGGAGCTGTTTTTT. The V and J genes are TRBV11-2 and TRBJ2-2, with no clear D. This CDR3 comprises 11 residues. The germline V and J ends were trimmed by 2 bases and 9 bases, with 4 bases remaining between them. CDR1 SGHAT and CDR2 FQNNGV come from the germline V gene.

V usage is TRBV18 and J usage is TRBJ1-2; tentatively, D is TRBD1 (6 bases). CDR1 and CDR2 from the germline V gene are KGHSH and LQKENI. The V and J ends lost 3 bases and 1 base respectively, with 12 bases between them. The CDR3 contains 15 residues. In DNA form, the CDR3 reads TGTGCCAGCTCACCTCCGAACAGGGATAACTATGGCTACACCTTC. As protein: CASSPPNRDNYGYTF.